This T cell receptor beta chain was recorded in a study of cytomegalovirus exposure and HLA in healthy donors. TCRdb's copy holds only in-frame clones and misses some; the assay was immunoSEQ multiplex PCR. This sample has some 170,000 clones, with about 89% found just once. The germline V gene encodes CDR1 MDHEN and CDR2 SYDVKM. Trimming removed 3 bases from V and 0 bases from J, with 8 bases in between. The CDR3 is 14 residues long. Sequencing was carried out using PBMCs. The gene calls are TRBV28 and TRBJ1-1; D gene uncertain. The receptor was isolated from a man younger than 30 in good health and CMV-seropositive. CDR3 protein: CASSFTQVNTEAFF. The CDR3 DNA reads as TGTGCCAGCAGTTTCACTCAAGTGAACACTGAAGCTTTCTTT.